This entry is about one TCR beta chain. The repertoire was sequenced with immunoSEQ multiplex PCR; TCRdb's copy has only in-frame clones and lacks some. This table has roughly 250,000 clones, 70% to 90% appearing once. The data originate from a study of blood T cell repertoires in COVID-19. On the study more broadly: Samples taken during acute and convalescent COVID-19 were collected in the United States, Italy and Spain.

The ends were cut back, 1 base at V and 9 bases at J, with 16 bases in the middle. From germline, CDR1 is LGHDT and CDR2 YNNKEL (reference sequence). The CDR3 is 15 amino acids. The source material was peripheral blood. The sequence came from a woman between 40 and 50 years old who had recovered from COVID-19. This chain links TRBV3-1 (or the pseudogene TRBV3-2) with TRBJ1-5, with D tentatively TRBD1 (5 bases). The CDR3 region has the DNA TGTGCCAGCAGCCAAGGCGGCGGGGCCCTTGGGCCCCAGCATTTT. Protein: CASSQGGGALGPQHF.